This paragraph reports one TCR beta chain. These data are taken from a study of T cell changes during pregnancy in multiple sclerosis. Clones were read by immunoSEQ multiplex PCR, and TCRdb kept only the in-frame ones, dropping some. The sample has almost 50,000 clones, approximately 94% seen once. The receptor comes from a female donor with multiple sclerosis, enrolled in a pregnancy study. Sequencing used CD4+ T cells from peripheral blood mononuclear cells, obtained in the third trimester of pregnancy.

The chain's CDR3 is CASSKQGYNSPLHF. The CDR3 region has the DNA TGTGCCAGCAGTAAACAGGGTTATAATTCACCCCTCCACTTT. This rearrangement joins TRBV28 to TRBJ1-6; possibly TRBD1 for D (6 bases). The CDR3 extends over 14 amino acids. V lost 5 bases and J 4 bases, leaving 9 bases between the germline ends. Germline loops: CDR1 MDHEN, CDR2 SYDVKM.